Listed here are 4 T cell receptor beta chains from one sample, sequenced in a study of T cell clonality in common variable immunodeficiency. Sequencing was performed with immunoSEQ multiplex PCR; in TCRdb, only in-frame clones are kept and a portion is missing. The sample holds around 39,000 clones, and no clone turns up only once. The sample was peripheral blood mononuclear cells. Every receptor here comes from a person aged 18 to 75 in good health.

At least ten counts were recorded for this clone. The read stops 3 residues short of the end of the CDR3; the missing end is completed from the germline J gene. The chain is built from TRBV20-1 and TRBJ1-6; D is undetermined. Germline loops: CDR1 DFQATT, CDR2 SNEGSKA (reference sequence). Trimming removed 3 bases from V and 5 bases from J, with 8 bases in between. This CDR3 has 13 residues. The sequenced CDR3 bases are TGCAGTGCTAGTACCACTAATAATTCACCC. Protein sequence: CSASTTNNSP. In full, the CDR3 reads CSASTTNNSPLHF.

Comment on this clone: The read terminates 3 residues before the CDR3 end, so the remaining end is supplied by the germline J gene. The chain has TRBV11-2 and TRBJ2-5, with D possibly matching TRBD1 (5 bases). From germline, CDR1 is SGHAT and CDR2 FQNNGV. Deletions cut 3 bases from V and 3 bases from J, with 14 bases between. This CDR3 has 15 amino acids. The sequenced CDR3 bases are TGTGCCAGCAGCTTCGTTACAGGCGGAAAAGAGACC. Amino acids: CASSFVTGGKET. The entire CDR3 protein reads CASSFVTGGKETQYF.

This clone was counted at least ten times. The read terminates 3 residues ahead of where the CDR3 ends, so the germline J gene completes it. This sequence joins TRBV20-1 and TRBJ2-7; 8 bases fit TRBD1. The trim removed 3 bases at V and 0 bases at J, leaving 4 bases unmatched. The germline CDR1 and CDR2 sequences are DFQATT and SNEGSKA (reference sequence). There are 14 residues in the CDR3. This CDR3 is CSASSDRDSYEQYF. CDR3 bases read: TGCAGTGCTAGTTCGGACAGGGACTCCTACGAG.

This clone was picked up many times. The read falls 3 residues short of the CDR3 end, and the missing part is taken from the germline J gene. The chain recombines TRBV20-1 with TRBJ2-3, with TRBD2 as a possible D gene (7 bases). The germline gives CDR1 DFQATT, CDR2 SNEGSKA (reference sequence). The V and J ends lost 3 bases and 3 bases respectively, with 19 bases between them. This CDR3 is 16 amino acids long. The CDR3 protein is CSARVVRGAVTDTQYF. The covered CDR3 bases are TGCAGTGCTAGGGTCGTTCGGGGGGCGGTAACAGATACG.